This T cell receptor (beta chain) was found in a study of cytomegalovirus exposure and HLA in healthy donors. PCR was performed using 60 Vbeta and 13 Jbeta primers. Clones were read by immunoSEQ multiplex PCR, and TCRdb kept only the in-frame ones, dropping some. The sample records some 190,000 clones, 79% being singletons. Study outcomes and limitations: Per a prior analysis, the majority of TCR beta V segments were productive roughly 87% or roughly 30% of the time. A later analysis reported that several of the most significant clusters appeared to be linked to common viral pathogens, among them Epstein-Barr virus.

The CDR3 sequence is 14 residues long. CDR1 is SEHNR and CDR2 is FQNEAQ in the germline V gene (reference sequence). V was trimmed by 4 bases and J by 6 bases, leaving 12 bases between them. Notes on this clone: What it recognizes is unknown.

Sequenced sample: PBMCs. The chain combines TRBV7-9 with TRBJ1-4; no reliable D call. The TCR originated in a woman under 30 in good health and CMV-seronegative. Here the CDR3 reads CASSSLRGDEKLFF. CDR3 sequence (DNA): TGTGCCAGCAGCTCCTTGAGAGGAGATGAAAAACTGTTTTTT.